What follows describes a single TCR beta chain. The antigen remains unidentified. These data come from a study of blood T cells in healthy people across ages. Using a J-beta primer mix together with a sample-barcoded 5' primer, a second PCR was run for roughly 6 to 12 cycles. Using its own MiXCR run on the 5' RACE reads, TCRdb lists one record per CDR3 protein. The repertoire consists of around 1,800,000 distinct CDR3 sequences, with about 39% occurring once and the leading ten covering about 21%. Trimming removed 6 bases from V and 0 bases from J, with 9 bases in between. The CDR3 spans 13 residues. The germline V gene has CDR1 SQVTM and CDR2 ANQGSEA. Points from the study as a whole: PBMC samples, being unsorted, prevented any conclusive comparison of naive and antigen-experienced cells.

This chain uses TRBV29-1 with TRBJ1-3; D might be TRBD1 (5 bases). The receptor was isolated from a human donor in good health. The material sequenced was blood. The CDR3 loop is CSVHRSSGNTIYF. The DNA for the CDR3 is TGCAGCGTACACAGGAGCTCTGGAAACACCATATATTTT.